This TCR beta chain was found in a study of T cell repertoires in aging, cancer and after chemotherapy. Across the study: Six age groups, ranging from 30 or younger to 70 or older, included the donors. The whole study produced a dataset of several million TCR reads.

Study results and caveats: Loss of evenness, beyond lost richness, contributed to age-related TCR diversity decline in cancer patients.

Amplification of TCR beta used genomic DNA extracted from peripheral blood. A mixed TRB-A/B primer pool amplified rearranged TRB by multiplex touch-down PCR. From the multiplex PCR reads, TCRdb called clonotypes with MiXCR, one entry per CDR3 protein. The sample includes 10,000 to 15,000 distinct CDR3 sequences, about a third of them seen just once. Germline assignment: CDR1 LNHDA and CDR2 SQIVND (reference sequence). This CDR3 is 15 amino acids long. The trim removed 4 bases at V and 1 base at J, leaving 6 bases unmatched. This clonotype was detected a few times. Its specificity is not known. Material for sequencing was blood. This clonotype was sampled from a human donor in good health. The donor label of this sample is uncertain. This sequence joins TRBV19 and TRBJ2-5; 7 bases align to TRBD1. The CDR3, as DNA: TGTGCCAGTAGTAGCCCGGGACAGACCCAAGAGACCCAGTACTTC. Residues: CASSSPGQTQETQYF.